The entry that follows covers one T cell receptor (beta chain) sequence. Antigen unknown. TCRdb's table, derived via immunoSEQ multiplex PCR, lists solely in-frame clones and lacks some. The sample lists approximately 100,000 clones, about 85% occurring once. The data derive from a study of OX40 agonist ivuxolimab in advanced cancers. Study at large: Partial responses were observed in three patients, of whom one had hepatocellular carcinoma and two had cutaneous melanoma. Study-wide points: Mean expanded clone counts were higher in CD8+ than CD4+ T cells. Partial responders treated at 0.1-3.0 mg/kg exhibited clonal expansion among the lowest measured.

The sequence derives from an adult with an advanced solid tumor such as melanoma, head and neck, liver or kidney cancer. The source was CD4+ or CD8+ T cells sorted from blood, collected in a trial of the OX40 agonist ivuxolimab.

This chain's CDR3 is CASSLWETGSEAFF. The CDR3 region has the DNA TGCGCCAGCAGCTTGTGGGAGACAGGATCTGAAGCTTTCTTT. The chain employs TRBV5-1 and TRBJ1-1; D might be TRBD1 (6 bases). The CDR3 contains 14 residues. Trimming removed 1 base at V and 6 bases at J, with 13 bases between. Germline V gene lookup returns CDR1 SGHRS and CDR2 YFSETQ.